This T cell receptor beta chain was identified during a study of vaccination and CD4 T cells after COVID-19. The treatment denotes: roughly ten-day PBMC culture with coronavirus spike peptide pools or control peptides (ViraFEST assay). Sequencing of DNA taken from cultured CD4+ T cells relied on the Oncomine TCR Beta short-read assay. One entry per CDR3 protein results from TCRdb running MiXCR on the PCR reads. Counted here are around 12,000 distinct CDR3 sequences, roughly half occurring once; the ten biggest clones make up 10% to 13%. The CDR3 has 18 amino acids. In germline, CDR1 is LNHDA, CDR2 SQIVND (reference sequence). Trimming took 4 bases from V and 4 from J; bases not matched to a gene: 12. Remarks on this clonotype: Antigen: not known.

The chain has TRBV19 and TRBJ2-5, with 13 bases lining up with TRBD2. The sequenced sample consisted of CD4+ T cells from blood, cultured in vitro. This receptor was taken from a human donor who had recovered from COVID-19. Written as DNA, the CDR3 is TGTGCCAGTAGTACTCACCCGGGACTAGCGGGATATCCAGAGACCCAGTACTTC. Protein product: CASSTHPGLAGYPETQYF.